Shown below are 19 T cell receptor beta chains from a single sample sequenced in a study of post-analysis software for immune sequencing data. Whole-study findings and limits: TRBV segments more frequent in patients than in controls numbered about 5 and included TRBV5-6, TRBV5-1 and TRBV20-1.

These receptors' antigens are unknown. Each TCR beta cDNA library carried unique molecular identifiers. MiXCR, run by TCRdb on the PCR reads, gives a single entry per CDR3 protein. The profile shows 400,000 to 500,000 distinct CDR3 sequences, about 40% of them singletons. Sequenced: blood. The receptors shown here come from a girl aged 2 to 10 with multiple sclerosis.

This rearrangement joins TRBV20-1 to TRBJ1-6; D possibly corresponds to TRBD1 (6 bases). Trimming removed 5 bases from V and 5 bases from J, with 13 bases in between. Germline values: CDR1 DFQATT, CDR2 SNEGSKA (reference sequence). This CDR3 is 14 amino acids long. CDR3 sequence: CSALQGLDNSPLHF. The DNA for the CDR3 is TGCAGTGCTTTACAGGGACTAGATAATTCACCCCTCCACTTT.

The CDR3 coding sequence is TGCGCCAGCAGCTATAGTCTCCCCGGGGAGCTGTTTTTT. It yields the protein CASSYSLPGELFF. The chain is built from TRBV5-1 and TRBJ2-2; D remains unclear. V lost 3 bases, J lost 6 bases, and 9 bases lay in between. CDR3 length equals 13 residues. Germline CDR1 and CDR2: SGHRS and YFSETQ. The whole variable domain, remainder taken from reference TRBV5-1 and TRBJ2-2, is KAGVTQTPRYLIKTRGQQVTLSCSPISGHRSVSWYQQTPGQGLQFLFEYFSETQRNKGNFPGRFSGRQFSNSRSEMNVSTLELGDSALYLCASSYSLPGELFFGEGSRLTVL.

This chain uses TRBV7-8 with TRBJ1-1; a possible D gene is TRBD1 (6 bases). V lost 4 bases and J lost 1, with 10 bases in between. The CDR3 loop spans 14 amino acids. The germline gives CDR1 SGHVS, CDR2 FQNEAQ. CDR3 in DNA: TGTGCCAGCAGCTGGGGGGCTAGGAACACTGAAGCTTTCTTT. Protein: CASSWGARNTEAFF.

The J gene is TRBJ2-1, the V gene TRBV7-2, with 14 bases lining up with TRBD2. V trimming: 5 bases; J trimming: 10 bases; junction bases outside the gene matches: 10. The V gene's germline CDR1 is SGHTA and CDR2 FQGNSA. The CDR3 loop spans 16 amino acids. CDR3 in DNA: TGTGCCAGCAGCCCGATGCCTTGGACTAGCGGGGGGGAGCAGTTCTTC. The encoded protein is CASSPMPWTSGGEQFF.

The chain recombines TRBV7-8 with TRBJ2-1, with 13 bases lining up with TRBD2. The CDR3 length is 18 residues. CDR1 and CDR2 from the germline V gene are SGHVS and FQNEAQ. With V trimmed by 1 base and J by 4 bases, 7 bases remained unmatched. The CDR3 protein is CASSLEPWGLAGYNEQFF. In DNA form, the CDR3 reads TGTGCCAGCAGCTTAGAGCCGTGGGGACTAGCGGGGTACAATGAGCAGTTCTTC.

J is TRBJ1-1 and V is TRBV28; D not resolved. The CDR3 covers 11 residues. Trimming stripped 7 bases from V and 11 bases from J, with 14 bases between. Germline lookup yields CDR1 MDHEN and CDR2 SYDVKM. The DNA of the CDR3 is TGTGCCAGCATGTTGGAAGGAGTCGCTTTCTTT. Amino acids: CASMLEGVAFF.

As for this clonotype: One end of the junction is discordant with germline, which a read error may explain. This rearrangement joins TRBV12-3 or TRBV12-4 to TRBJ1-2; D is unresolved. This CDR3 has 18 residues. DNA of the CDR3: TGTGCCAGCAGTTTAGGATTAACTTCTCGGGAGAATAACGATGGCTACACCTTC. Its translation: CASSLGLTSRENNDGYTF.

The chain is built from TRBV29-1 and TRBJ2-1; D is unclear. The CDR3 extends over 11 amino acids. V lost 3 bases to trimming and J lost 5 bases, with 5 bases between them. The germline gives CDR1 SQVTM, CDR2 ANQGSEA. In nucleotides, the CDR3 is TGCAGCGTTGACGGGCACAATGAGCAGTTCTTC. Its translation: CSVDGHNEQFF.

This clonotype has more than one count but fewer than ten. V is TRBV15 and J is TRBJ2-1, with D possibly being TRBD1 (6 bases). Germline values: CDR1 LNHNV, CDR2 YYDKDF (reference sequence). The CDR3 has 14 residues. The V and J ends lost 9 bases and 4 bases respectively, with 16 bases between them. The CDR3 DNA sequence: TGTGCCACATCTCCAGGGGTAGGATACAATGAGCAGTTCTTC. It yields the protein CATSPGVGYNEQFF.

V gene TRBV29-1 combines with J gene TRBJ2-1; TRBD1 might be the D (6 bases). Per the germline V gene, CDR1 is SQVTM and CDR2 is ANQGSEA. CDR3 length: 13 residues. The ends were cut back, 2 bases at V and 5 bases at J, with 10 bases in the middle. The chain's CDR3 is CSVERQENNEQFF. CDR3 bases: TGCAGCGTTGAACGACAGGAGAACAATGAGCAGTTCTTC.

The V gene is TRBV10-1, the J gene TRBJ2-5; no reliable D call. This CDR3 is 13 amino acids long. Germline V CDR1 and CDR2: WNHNN, SYGVQD (reference sequence). V lost 3 bases to trimming and J lost 2 bases, with 7 bases between them. The CDR3 DNA reads as TGCGCCAGCAGTGACGCCGCACAAGAGACCCAGTACTTC. Translation gives CASSDAAQETQYF.

The J gene is TRBJ2-1, the V gene TRBV29-1; a possible D gene is TRBD2 (6 bases). The V and J ends lost 4 bases and 8 bases respectively, with 9 bases between them. CDR1 SQVTM and CDR2 ANQGSEA come from the germline V gene. This CDR3 contains 11 residues. The CDR3 bases are TGCAGCGTTGGGGAGGCTTATGAGCAGTTCTTC. This codes for CSVGEAYEQFF.

This sequence joins TRBV25-1 and TRBJ2-5; D is ambiguous. The CDR3 totals 13 residues. The V and J ends lost 6 bases and 1 base respectively, with 9 bases between them. Germline loops: CDR1 MGHDK, CDR2 SYGVNS. The CDR3 loop reads CASRSVGQETQYF. CDR3 DNA: TGTGCCAGCAGATCGGTCGGCCAAGAGACCCAGTACTTC.

The chain is built from TRBV7-2 and TRBJ2-1, with 9 bases lining up with TRBD1. Trimming cost V 1 base and J 2 bases; bases outside gene matches: 6. Germline V gives CDR1 SGHTA, CDR2 FQGNSA. The CDR3 is 17 residues long. CDR3 in amino acids: CASSLGDTGGPYNEQFF. As DNA, the CDR3 is TGTGCCAGCAGCTTAGGGGACACAGGGGGCCCCTACAATGAGCAGTTCTTC.

The chain is built from TRBV20-1 and TRBJ2-5, with 7 nucleotides matching TRBD2. The germline CDR1 and CDR2 sequences are DFQATT and SNEGSKA (reference sequence). Germline trimming cut 3 bases from V and 5 bases from J; bases unmatched to any gene: 12. The length of the CDR3 is 15 residues. CDR3 sequence reads: CSASRGGGIDETQYF. DNA of the CDR3: TGCAGTGCTAGCCGTGGGGGGGGAATTGACGAGACCCAGTACTTC.

The chain carries TRBV9 and TRBJ2-3; 10 nucleotides line up with TRBD2. Germline V gene sequence: CDR1 SGDLS, CDR2 YYNGEE. V was clipped by 2 bases and J by 0 bases; unmatched bases: 9. This CDR3 has 18 amino acids. As DNA, the CDR3 is TGTGCCAGCAGCGTGGATGGCGGACTAGCGGCGAGCACAGATACGCAGTATTTT. This translates into CASSVDGGLAASTDTQYF.

This clonotype occurred a few times. This chain's CDR3 is CASSQSGGGWQFF. CDR3 nucleotide sequence: TGCGCCAGCAGCCAATCCGGGGGCGGGTGGCAGTTCTTC. The J gene is TRBJ2-1, the V gene TRBV4-1; D possibly matches TRBD1 or TRBD2 (6 bases each). The germline gives CDR1 MGHRA, CDR2 YSYEKL. V lost 2 bases, J lost 12 bases, and 14 bases lay in between. This CDR3 has 13 amino acids.

V usage is TRBV20-1 and J usage is TRBJ1-5; no clear D gene. V lost 0 bases, J lost 7 bases, and 7 bases lay in between. The germline V gene has CDR1 DFQATT and CDR2 SNEGSKA (reference sequence). The CDR3 is made up of 12 amino acids. The CDR3 protein is CSARDQGQPQHF. CDR3 nucleotide sequence: TGCAGTGCTAGAGATCAAGGGCAGCCCCAGCATTTT.

The genes are TRBV5-1 and TRBJ1-1; a possible D gene is TRBD1 (6 bases). The germline gives CDR1 SGHRS, CDR2 YFSETQ. V was shortened by 1 base and J by 3 bases, with 13 bases between the two germline ends. The CDR3 loop spans 15 amino acids. The CDR3, as DNA: TGCGCCAGCAGCTTGTGGGGGCGCAGGGACACTGAAGCTTTCTTT. Translation gives CASSLWGRRDTEAFF. Filled out from reference TRBV5-1 and TRBJ1-1, the complete variable domain reads KAGVTQTPRYLIKTRGQQVTLSCSPISGHRSVSWYQQTPGQGLQFLFEYFSETQRNKGNFPGRFSGRQFSNSRSEMNVSTLELGDSALYLCASSLWGRRDTEAFFGQGTRLTVV.